The present TCR beta chain was sequenced within a study of T cell repertoires in cytomegalovirus infection. Study in general: HLA-B-restricted CMV epitopes that are well studied, plus recently identified HLA-C-restricted ones, were used by the study. Indicated by public TCR beta signatures were CMV infection and matching HLA type. Overall study results and limits: HLA-C-restricted CMV-specific TCR beta clonotypes prevailed in the ex vivo response. Public TCR beta family frequency separated CMV-and-HLA carriers, including in an independent cohort.

MiXCR, applied by TCRdb to the reads, yields one record per CDR3 protein. The top ten clones hold roughly 13% of a sample with some 920,000 distinct CDR3 sequences, more than 25% of them seen once. The CDR3 is 16 residues long. Germline CDR1 and CDR2: SGHRS and YFSETQ. V trimming: 0 bases; J trimming: 1 base; junction bases outside the gene matches: 4. This clonotype has only a few counts. Its cognate antigen is unknown. This clonotype was obtained from a human donor in good health (CMV status not recorded). Some clones in this sample may be carry-over from other donors' samples. This chain connects TRBV5-1 to TRBJ1-5, with 7 bases aligning to TRBD1. The sample was cultured CD8+ T cells from PBMCs, taken from culture after CMV antigen stimulation. The CDR3 sequence is CASSLETGDSNQPQHF. The CDR3 DNA reads as TGCGCCAGCAGCTTGGAAACAGGGGACAGCAATCAGCCCCAGCATTTT.